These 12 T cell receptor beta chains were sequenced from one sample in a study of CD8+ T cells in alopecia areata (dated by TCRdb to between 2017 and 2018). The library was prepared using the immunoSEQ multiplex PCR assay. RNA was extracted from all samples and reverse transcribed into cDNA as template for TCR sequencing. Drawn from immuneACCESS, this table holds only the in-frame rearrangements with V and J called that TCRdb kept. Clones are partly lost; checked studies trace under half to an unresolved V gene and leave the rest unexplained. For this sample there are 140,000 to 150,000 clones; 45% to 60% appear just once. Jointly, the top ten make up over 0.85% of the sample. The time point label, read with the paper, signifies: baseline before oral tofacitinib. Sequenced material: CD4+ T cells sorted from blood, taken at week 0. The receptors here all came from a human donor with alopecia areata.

This CDR3 is CASSPRQGAYEQYF. In nucleotides, the CDR3 is TGTGCCAGCAGCCCTAGACAGGGAGCCTACGAGCAGTACTTC. V usage is TRBV7-2 and J usage is TRBJ2-7, with TRBD1 matching 7 bases. With V trimmed by 5 bases and J by 2 bases, 6 bases remained unmatched. The CDR3 runs 14 residues. Germline-derived CDR1 and CDR2 are SGHTA and FQGNSA.

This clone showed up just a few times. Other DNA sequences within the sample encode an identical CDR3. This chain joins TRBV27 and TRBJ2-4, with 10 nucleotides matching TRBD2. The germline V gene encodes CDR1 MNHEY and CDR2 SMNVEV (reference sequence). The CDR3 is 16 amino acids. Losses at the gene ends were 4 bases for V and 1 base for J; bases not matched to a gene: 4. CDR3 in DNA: TGTGCCAGCAGTTCACTAGCGGGACTTGCCAAAAACATTCAGTACTTC. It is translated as CASSSLAGLAKNIQYF.

Here the CDR3 reads CSVEDWSSGDGETQYF. The CDR3 DNA reads TGCAGCGTTGAAGATTGGAGTAGTGGGGATGGAGAGACCCAGTACTTC. The chain combines TRBV29-1 with TRBJ2-5; D ambiguous. The CDR3 is made up of 16 amino acids. Germline CDR1 and CDR2: SQVTM and ANQGSEA. With 0 bases removed from V and 4 bases from J, the gap between germline ends came to 18 bases.

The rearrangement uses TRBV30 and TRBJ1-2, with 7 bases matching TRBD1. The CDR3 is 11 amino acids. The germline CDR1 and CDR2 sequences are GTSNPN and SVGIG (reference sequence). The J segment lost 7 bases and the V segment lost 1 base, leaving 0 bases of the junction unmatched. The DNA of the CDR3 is TGTGCCTGGAGTGACAGGGGTGGCTACACCTTC. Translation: CAWSDRGGYTF.

CDR3 loop: CAWGTSGQETQYF. CDR3 bases: TGTGCCTGGGGAACTAGCGGTCAAGAGACCCAGTACTTC. The chain combines TRBV30 with TRBJ2-5, with 8 bases that match TRBD2. The CDR3 runs 13 residues. The germline V gene has CDR1 GTSNPN and CDR2 SVGIG (reference sequence). The V segment lost 5 bases and the J segment 2 bases; nucleotides outside the gene matches: 4.

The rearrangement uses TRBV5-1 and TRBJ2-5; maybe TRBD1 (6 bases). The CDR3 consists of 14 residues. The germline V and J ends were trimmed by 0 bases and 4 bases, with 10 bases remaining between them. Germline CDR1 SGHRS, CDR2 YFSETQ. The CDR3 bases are TGCGCCAGCAGCTTGGACAGGGTGAGAGAGACCCAGTACTTC. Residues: CASSLDRVRETQYF.

CDR3 in DNA: TGTGCCAGCAGCTTAGCCCTTACCCAAGAGACCCAGTACTTC. It is translated as CASSLALTQETQYF. The chain links TRBV7-3 to TRBJ2-5; D not resolved. Germline CDR1 SGHTA, CDR2 FQGTGA. The CDR3 contains 14 residues. Trimming took off 2 bases at V and 1 base at J, with 8 bases between the two ends.

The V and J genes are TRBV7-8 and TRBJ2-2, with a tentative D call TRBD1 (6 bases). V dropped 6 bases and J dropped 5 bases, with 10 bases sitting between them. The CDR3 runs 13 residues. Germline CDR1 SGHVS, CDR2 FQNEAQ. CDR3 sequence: CASSPDRTGELFF. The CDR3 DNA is TGTGCCAGCAGTCCCGACAGGACCGGGGAGCTGTTTTTT.

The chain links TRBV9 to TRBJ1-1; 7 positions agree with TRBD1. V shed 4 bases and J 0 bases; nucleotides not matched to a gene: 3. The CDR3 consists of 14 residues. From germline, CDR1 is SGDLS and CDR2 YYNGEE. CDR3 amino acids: CASSRGPVNTEAFF. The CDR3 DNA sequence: TGTGCCAGCAGCAGGGGGCCGGTGAACACTGAAGCTTTCTTT.

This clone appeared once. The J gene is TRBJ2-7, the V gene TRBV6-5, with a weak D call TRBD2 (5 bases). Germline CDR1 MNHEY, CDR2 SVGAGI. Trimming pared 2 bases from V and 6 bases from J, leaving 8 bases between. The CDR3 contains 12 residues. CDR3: CASSYPGGEQYF. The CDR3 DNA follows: TGTGCCAGCAGTTACCCCGGAGGCGAGCAGTACTTC.

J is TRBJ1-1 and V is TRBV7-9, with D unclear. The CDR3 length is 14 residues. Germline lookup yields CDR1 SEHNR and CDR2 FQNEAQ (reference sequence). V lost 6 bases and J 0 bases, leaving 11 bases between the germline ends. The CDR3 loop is CASSPLGLNTEAFF. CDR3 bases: TGTGCCAGCAGTCCCTTGGGTCTGAACACTGAAGCTTTCTTT.

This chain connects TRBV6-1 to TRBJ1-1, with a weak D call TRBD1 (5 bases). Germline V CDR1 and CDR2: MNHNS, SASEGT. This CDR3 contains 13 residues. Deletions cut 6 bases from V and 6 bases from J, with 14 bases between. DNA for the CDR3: TGTGCCAGCAGCGGGACTTCAAGGGCTGAAGCTTTCTTT. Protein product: CASSGTSRAEAFF.